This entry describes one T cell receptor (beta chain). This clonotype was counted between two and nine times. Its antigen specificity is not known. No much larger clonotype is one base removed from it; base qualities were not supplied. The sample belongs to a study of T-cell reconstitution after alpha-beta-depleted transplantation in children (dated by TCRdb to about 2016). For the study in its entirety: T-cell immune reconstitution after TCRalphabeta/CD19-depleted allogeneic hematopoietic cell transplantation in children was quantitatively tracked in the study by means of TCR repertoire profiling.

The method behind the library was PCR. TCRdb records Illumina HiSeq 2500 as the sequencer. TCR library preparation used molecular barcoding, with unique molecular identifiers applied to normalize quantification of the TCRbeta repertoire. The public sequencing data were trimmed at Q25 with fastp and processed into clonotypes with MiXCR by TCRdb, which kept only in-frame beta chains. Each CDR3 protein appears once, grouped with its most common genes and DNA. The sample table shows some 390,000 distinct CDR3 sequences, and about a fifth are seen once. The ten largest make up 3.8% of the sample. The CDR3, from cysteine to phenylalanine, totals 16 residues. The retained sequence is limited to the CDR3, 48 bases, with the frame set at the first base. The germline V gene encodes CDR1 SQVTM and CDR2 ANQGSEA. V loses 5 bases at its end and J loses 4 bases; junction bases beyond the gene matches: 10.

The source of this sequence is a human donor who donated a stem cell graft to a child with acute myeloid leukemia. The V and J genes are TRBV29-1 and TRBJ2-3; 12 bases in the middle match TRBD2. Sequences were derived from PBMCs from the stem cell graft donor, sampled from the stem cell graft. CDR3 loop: CSVPPAASGRADTQYF. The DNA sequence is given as TGCAGCGTTCCCCCCGCGGCTAGCGGGAGGGCAGATACGCAGTATTTT.